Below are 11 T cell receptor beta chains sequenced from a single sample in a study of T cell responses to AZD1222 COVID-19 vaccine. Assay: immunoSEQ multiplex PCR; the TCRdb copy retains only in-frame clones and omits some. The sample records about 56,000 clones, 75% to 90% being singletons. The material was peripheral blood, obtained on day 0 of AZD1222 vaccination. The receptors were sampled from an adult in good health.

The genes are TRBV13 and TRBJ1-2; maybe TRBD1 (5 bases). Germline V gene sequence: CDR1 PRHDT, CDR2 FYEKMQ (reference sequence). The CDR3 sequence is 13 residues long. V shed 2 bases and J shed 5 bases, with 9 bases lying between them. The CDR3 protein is CASSLPSGYGYTF. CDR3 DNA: TGTGCCAGCAGCTTACCATCAGGGTATGGCTACACCTTC.

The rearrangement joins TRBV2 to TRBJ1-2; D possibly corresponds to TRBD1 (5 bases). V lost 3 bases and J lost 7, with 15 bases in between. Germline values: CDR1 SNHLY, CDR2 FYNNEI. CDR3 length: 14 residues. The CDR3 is CASSEVGQGRGYTF. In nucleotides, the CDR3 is TGTGCCAGCAGTGAGGTGGGGCAGGGTCGTGGCTACACCTTC.

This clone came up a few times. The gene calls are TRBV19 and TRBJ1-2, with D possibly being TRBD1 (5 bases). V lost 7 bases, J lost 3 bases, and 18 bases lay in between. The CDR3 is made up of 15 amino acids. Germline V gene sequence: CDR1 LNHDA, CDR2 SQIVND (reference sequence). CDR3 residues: CASIPGRSVDYGYTF. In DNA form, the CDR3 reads TGTGCCAGTATCCCGGGACGTTCTGTCGACTATGGCTACACCTTC.

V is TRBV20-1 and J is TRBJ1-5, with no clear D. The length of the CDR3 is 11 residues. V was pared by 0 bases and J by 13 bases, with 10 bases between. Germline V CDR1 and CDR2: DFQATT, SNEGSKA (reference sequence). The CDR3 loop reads CSARDSGDQHF. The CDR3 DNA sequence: TGCAGTGCTAGAGATAGCGGGGATCAGCATTTT.

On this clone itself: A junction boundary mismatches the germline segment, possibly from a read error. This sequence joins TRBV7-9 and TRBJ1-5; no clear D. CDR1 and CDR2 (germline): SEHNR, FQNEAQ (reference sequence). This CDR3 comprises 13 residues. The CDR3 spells CASSLRLGQLQHF. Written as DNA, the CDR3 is TGTGCCAGCAGCTTACGACTTGGTCAGCTCCAGCATTTT.

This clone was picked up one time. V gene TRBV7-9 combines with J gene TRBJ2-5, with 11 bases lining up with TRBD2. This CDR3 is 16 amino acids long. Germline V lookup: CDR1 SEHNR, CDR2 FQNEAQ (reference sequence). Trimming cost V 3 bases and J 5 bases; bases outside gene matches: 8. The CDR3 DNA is TGTGCCAGCAGCTTCGGGACTAGCGGAGGGGGGGAGACCCAGTACTTC. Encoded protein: CASSFGTSGGGETQYF.

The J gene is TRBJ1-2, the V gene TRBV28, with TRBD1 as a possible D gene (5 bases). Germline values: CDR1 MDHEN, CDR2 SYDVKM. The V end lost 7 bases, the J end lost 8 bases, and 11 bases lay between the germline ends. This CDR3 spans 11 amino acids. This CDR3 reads CASTRGVGYTF. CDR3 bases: TGTGCCAGCACCCGGGGGGTGGGCTACACCTTC.

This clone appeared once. The CDR3 region has the DNA TGTGCCAGCACAACGAACACTGAAGCTTTCTTT. Amino acids: CASTTNTEAFF. The rearrangement links TRBV28 to TRBJ1-1, with unresolved D. Germline-derived CDR1 and CDR2 are MDHEN and SYDVKM. This CDR3 comprises 11 residues. V lost 7 bases and J 1 base, leaving 4 bases between the germline ends.

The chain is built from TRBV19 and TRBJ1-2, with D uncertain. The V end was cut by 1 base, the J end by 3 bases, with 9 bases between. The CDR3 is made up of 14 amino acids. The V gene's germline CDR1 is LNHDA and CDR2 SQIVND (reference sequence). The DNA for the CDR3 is TGTGCCAGTAGTATAGTATTCGATGACTATGGCTACACCTTC. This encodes CASSIVFDDYGYTF.

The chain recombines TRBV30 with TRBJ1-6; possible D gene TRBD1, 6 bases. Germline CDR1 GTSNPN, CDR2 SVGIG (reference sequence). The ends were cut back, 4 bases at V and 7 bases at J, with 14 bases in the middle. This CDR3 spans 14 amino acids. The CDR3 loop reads CAWKSGAGNSPLHF. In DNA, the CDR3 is TGTGCCTGGAAGTCGGGGGCAGGGAATTCACCCCTCCACTTT.

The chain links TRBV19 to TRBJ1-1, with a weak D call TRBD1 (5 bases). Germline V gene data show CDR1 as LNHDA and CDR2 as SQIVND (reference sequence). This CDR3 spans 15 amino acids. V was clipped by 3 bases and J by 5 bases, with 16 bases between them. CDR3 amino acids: CASSIRVQGATEAFF. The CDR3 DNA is TGTGCCAGTAGTATCAGGGTGCAAGGGGCTACTGAAGCTTTCTTT.